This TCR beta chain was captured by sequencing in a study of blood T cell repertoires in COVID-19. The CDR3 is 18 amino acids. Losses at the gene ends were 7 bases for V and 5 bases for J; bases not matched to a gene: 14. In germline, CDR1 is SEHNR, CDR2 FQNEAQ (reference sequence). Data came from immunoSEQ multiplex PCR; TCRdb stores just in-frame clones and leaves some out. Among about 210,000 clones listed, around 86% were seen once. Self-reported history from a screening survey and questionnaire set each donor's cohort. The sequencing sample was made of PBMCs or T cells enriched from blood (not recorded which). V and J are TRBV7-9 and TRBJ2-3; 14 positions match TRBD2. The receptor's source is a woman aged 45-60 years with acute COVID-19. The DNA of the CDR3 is TGTGCCAGCACACCCGGGACTAGCGGGAGATTGGGTGGAGATACGCAGTATTTT. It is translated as CASTPGTSGRLGGDTQYF.